The TCR beta chain under discussion was sequenced for a study of Graves' ophthalmopathy and Graves' hyperthyroidism. Turning to the study itself: Ophthalmopathy not arising within 18 months of follow-up defined hyperthyroidism as stable.

No donor had other autoimmune disease, uncontrolled infection, pregnancy or lactation. Whole-study results and caveats: The blood repertoire also included most expanded thyroid clonotypes above 0.001 frequency. Forecasting of ophthalmopathy progression by the model achieved roughly 69% sensitivity and roughly 75% specificity.

This clonotype was counted only a few times. Its antigen is not identified. Amplification of the TCR beta CDR3 regions used RNA transcripts (as template). RT-PCR was first run with HTBI primers, then multiplex PCR in a second round. TCRdb itself ran the multiplex PCR reads through MiXCR, one entry per CDR3 protein. Of some 1.1 million distinct CDR3 sequences listed, 36% are singletons. The V gene's germline CDR1 is DFQATT and CDR2 SNEGSKA (reference sequence). This CDR3 is built from 13 residues. V lost 5 bases, J lost 6 bases, and 11 bases lay in between. The V gene is TRBV20-1, the J gene TRBJ1-6; TRBD1 is a possible D gene (5 bases). This receptor was obtained from an adult man with Graves' hyperthyroidism. Sequenced: peripheral blood or thyroid tissue (not recorded which). CDR3 amino acids: CSAEGPINSPLHF. The CDR3 DNA reads TGCAGTGCTGAGGGACCGATTAATTCACCCCTCCACTTT.